The 13 T cell receptor beta chains below come from one sample, sequenced in a study of identical twins' blood T cells. TCRdb passed the 5' RACE reads through MiXCR, listing each CDR3 protein once. This sample has hundreds of thousands of distinct CDR3 sequences; roughly 28% occur once, and the top ten carry approximately 6.6%. Sequences were obtained from PBMCs. Source of these receptors: a woman aged 18 to 50 in good health.

The chain is built from TRBV20-1 and TRBJ2-7; TRBD2 might be the D (6 bases). V was cut by 0 bases and J by 7 bases, with 13 bases left in between. The CDR3 totals 13 residues. Germline-derived CDR1 and CDR2 are DFQATT and SNEGSKA (reference sequence). CDR3 DNA sequence: TGCAGTGCTAGAGAGGGACTCTCGAGGGAGCAGTACTTC. This codes for CSAREGLSREQYF.

This rearrangement joins TRBV11-2 to TRBJ2-7; D assignment may be TRBD1 or TRBD2 (5 bases each). Germline V gene data show CDR1 as SGHAT and CDR2 as FQNNGV. The CDR3 contains 14 residues. V lost 8 bases, J lost 0 bases, and 14 bases lay in between. CDR3 in DNA: TGTGCCAGCTTTGGGGGACCGTCCTCCTACGAGCAGTACTTC. The encoded protein is CASFGGPSSYEQYF.

The chain uses TRBV12-3 or TRBV12-4 and TRBJ2-7; weak D call: TRBD1 (5 bases). The CDR3 is 13 amino acids. Trimming left V 7 bases short and J 3 bases short, with 13 bases between. CDR3 residues: CASKLGQVYEQYF. CDR3 coding DNA: TGTGCCAGCAAGCTAGGACAAGTCTACGAGCAGTACTTC.

The chain has TRBV20-1 and TRBJ1-5; maybe TRBD1 (6 bases). The CDR3 spans 12 residues. Germline CDR1 and CDR2: DFQATT and SNEGSKA (reference sequence). V lost 6 bases and J lost 10, with 16 bases in between. In DNA, the CDR3 is TGCAGTGCCCTCGTGACAGGTTCCCCCCAGCATTTT. Translating gives CSALVTGSPQHF.

This clonotype was counted once. The J gene is TRBJ1-1, the V gene TRBV11-2, with 8 bases aligning to TRBD1. CDR3 length: 15 residues. V was pared by 5 bases and J by 6 bases, with 11 bases of the junction left unmatched. Germline lookup yields CDR1 SGHAT and CDR2 FQNNGV. In nucleotides, the CDR3 is TGTGCCAGCAGCCGGAACCTAGGACAGGGCCCTGAAGCTTTCTTT. Its protein is CASSRNLGQGPEAFF.

The rearrangement joins TRBV7-9 to TRBJ2-2; either TRBD1 or TRBD2 may fit D (5 bases each). The length of the CDR3 is 15 residues. Germline V gene sequence: CDR1 SEHNR, CDR2 FQNEAQ (reference sequence). V lost 4 bases, J lost 2 bases, and 11 bases lay in between. The CDR3 region has the DNA TGTGCCAGCAGCTGGGGAGACAGAAACACCGGGGAGCTGTTTTTT. Amino acid sequence: CASSWGDRNTGELFF.

This clonotype was recorded at least ten times. V gene TRBV6-2 or TRBV6-3 combines with J gene TRBJ1-6; unclear D gene. CDR3 length: 16 residues. Germline V gives CDR1 MNHEY, CDR2 SVGEGT. The germline V and J ends were trimmed by 0 bases and 7 bases, with 13 bases remaining between them. CDR3 loop: CASSYSTGDWNSPLHF. The CDR3 DNA reads TGTGCCAGCAGTTACTCGACCGGGGATTGGAATTCACCCCTCCACTTT.

The J gene is TRBJ2-1, the V gene TRBV29-1; maybe TRBD2 (6 bases). The length of the CDR3 is 14 residues. CDR1 and CDR2 (germline): SQVTM, ANQGSEA. CDR3 in amino acids: CGALSWGERNEQFF. The CDR3 bases are TGCGGCGCTCTTTCTTGGGGGGAAAGAAATGAGCAGTTCTTC.

This clonotype appeared many times. The chain uses TRBV2 and TRBJ2-1; D possibly uses TRBD1 or TRBD2 (5 bases each). The V end lost 2 bases, the J end lost 4 bases, and 12 bases lay between the germline ends. The CDR3 runs to 15 residues. CDR1 is SNHLY and CDR2 is FYNNEI in the germline V gene. CDR3 in amino acids: CASSETRGEYNEQFF. CDR3 DNA: TGTGCCAGCAGTGAAACCCGAGGGGAATACAATGAGCAGTTCTTC.

This clonotype was picked up one time. V usage is TRBV29-1 and J usage is TRBJ1-3, with D possibly TRBD1 on 6 matching bases. This CDR3 is 13 amino acids long. V dropped 6 bases and J dropped 0 bases, with 9 bases sitting between them. CDR1 SQVTM and CDR2 ANQGSEA come from the germline V gene. The CDR3, as DNA: TGCAGCGTCGCACAGGGCTCTGGAAACACCATATATTTT. This codes for CSVAQGSGNTIYF.

The rearrangement links TRBV12-3 or TRBV12-4 to TRBJ2-2; 7 bases match TRBD1. J gave up 6 bases and V 10 bases, and 17 bases lay outside the gene matches. The CDR3 covers 16 residues. The CDR3 sequence: CANRTETGLGAGELFF. Written as DNA, the CDR3 is TGTGCCAACAGAACGGAGACAGGGCTGGGAGCCGGGGAGCTGTTTTTT.

The chain links TRBV12-3 or TRBV12-4 to TRBJ2-3, with 9 bases identical to TRBD2. The CDR3 sequence is 15 residues long. With 2 bases clipped from V and 2 bases from J, the junction kept 2 bases outside the gene matches. Here the CDR3 reads CASSLLAGDTDTQYF. The DNA for the CDR3 is TGTGCCAGCAGTTTATTAGCGGGGGACACAGATACGCAGTATTTT.

J is TRBJ1-2 and V is TRBV7-9; perhaps TRBD1 as D (5 bases). The CDR3 is 15 amino acids. V was cut by 5 bases and J by 2 bases, with 15 bases left in between. Per the germline V gene, CDR1 is SEHNR and CDR2 is FQNEAQ (reference sequence). In DNA, the CDR3 is TGTGCCAGCAGCGCCGGTGGGACGGGCAACTATGGCTACACCTTC. Translating it yields CASSAGGTGNYGYTF.